These T cell receptor beta chains were read from a single sample in a study of T cell responses to AZD1222 COVID-19 vaccine. The protocol was immunoSEQ multiplex PCR, while the TCRdb copy is restricted to in-frame clones and leaves out a portion. This table holds about 210,000 clones, about 94% found once. Specimen: peripheral blood, collected 28 days after the second dose of the MenACWY control vaccine. The receptor source for this set is an adult who received the MenACWY meningococcal vaccine as a control. The CDR3 runs from the conserved cysteine through the conserved F or W. D genes are given only for firm matches. Clone size, where shown, is once, few, many, or a class for clones that have expanded.

V	D	J	size	DNA	CDR3
TRBV7-9	TRBD1	TRBJ2-7	NA	TGTGCCAGCAGCAGACAGGGTCACGACGAGCAGTACTTC	CASSRQGHDEQYF
TRBV24-1	TRBD1	TRBJ2-1	NA	TGTGCCACCAGTGATTCCGGGACAGGAGGCTCCTACAATGAGCAGTTCTTC	CATSDSGTGGSYNEQFF
TRBV24-1	NA	TRBJ1-5	NA	TGTGCCACCAGCTACGGGAATCAGCCCCAGCATTTT	CATSYGNQPQHF
TRBV21-1	NA	TRBJ1-1	NA	TGTGCCAGCAGCAAAAGGACCGCAGATGAAGCTTTCTTT	CASSKRTADEAFF
TRBV4-3	NA	TRBJ1-6	once	TGCGCCAGCAGCCAAGATTCTTCGGATTCACCCCTCCACTTT	CASSQDSSDSPLHF
TRBV5-4	NA	TRBJ2-1	NA	TGTGCCAGCAGCCCCTTCGGGGACAATTACAATGAGCAGTTCTTC	CASSPFGDNYNEQFF
TRBV7-9	NA	TRBJ1-4	NA	TGTGCCAGCAGCCCAGACTTTGAAAAACTGTTTTTT	CASSPDFEKLFF
TRBV5-4	NA	TRBJ2-2	NA	TGTGCCAGCAGCTTGCGAGGGGGGGAGCTGTTTTTT	CASSLRGGELFF
TRBV12-3/TRBV12-4	TRBD1	TRBJ2-7	once	TGTGCCAGCAGTCCCCGGGACAGGGGGCGGCAGTACTTC	CASSPRDRGRQYF
TRBV5-4	NA	TRBJ1-2	once	TGTGCCAGCAGCTTGGACAGAAACTATGGCTACACCTTC	CASSLDRNYGYTF
TRBV4-1	NA	TRBJ2-1	NA	TGCGCCAGCAGCCAAGGCGCGGAGAGCAGACGGTCGTTCTTC	CASSQGAESRRSFF
TRBV5-4	NA	TRBJ1-2	once	TGTGCCAGCAGCCCGGACAGAGACTATGGCTACACCTTC	CASSPDRDYGYTF